The next 25 T cell receptor beta chains were all read from a single sample in a study of PD-1 blockade in classical Hodgkin lymphoma. After autologous stem cell transplantation all patients relapsed, and prior brentuximab vedotin exposure differed between cohorts. Using immunoSEQ multiplex PCR, the repertoire was profiled, and TCRdb retains in-frame clones only, with some absent. The sample gives 90,000 to 100,000 clones, just under 95% of which show up once; roughly 3% is in the top ten. The sequenced sample was peripheral blood mononuclear cells (PBMCs), obtained at baseline. The receptor source for this set is a human donor with classical Hodgkin lymphoma.

This clone was picked up one time. The chain uses TRBV19 and TRBJ1-1, with 7 bases fitting TRBD1. V shed 9 bases and J 0 bases; nucleotides not matched to a gene: 7. The CDR3 sequence is 14 residues long. Germline lookup yields CDR1 LNHDA and CDR2 SQIVND (reference sequence). The DNA for the CDR3 is TGTGCCAGCTCCCGACAGGGTTTGAACACTGAAGCTTTCTTT. Its translation is CASSRQGLNTEAFF.

The chain has TRBV25-1 and TRBJ2-5; D unresolved. This CDR3 contains 14 residues. V was pared by 5 bases and J by 3 bases, with 13 bases between. Germline V gene lookup returns CDR1 MGHDK and CDR2 SYGVNS. The CDR3 sequence: CASSLSRPEETQYF. The CDR3 coding sequence is TGTGCCAGCAGTTTGAGCCGCCCCGAAGAGACCCAGTACTTC.

The chain is built from TRBV25-1 and TRBJ2-5, with 11 bases matching TRBD2. With V trimmed by 0 bases and J by 1 base, 1 base remained unmatched. The CDR3 spans 16 residues. CDR1 and CDR2 (germline): MGHDK, SYGVNS. The CDR3 nucleotides read TGTGCCAGCAGTGAATACGGGACTAGCGGCCAAGAGACCCAGTACTTC. Amino acid sequence: CASSEYGTSGQETQYF. The whole variable domain, filled in from reference TRBV25-1 and TRBJ2-5, reads EADIYQTPRYLVIGTGKKITLECSQTMGHDKMYWYQQDPGMELHLIHYSYGVNSTEKGDLSSESTVSRIRTEHFPLTLESARPSHTSQYLCASSEYGTSGQETQYFGPGTRLLVL.

This clone was observed a few times. The J gene is TRBJ2-1, the V gene TRBV30; possible D gene TRBD2, 5 bases. The germline V gene encodes CDR1 GTSNPN and CDR2 SVGIG (reference sequence). The CDR3 has 13 residues. V shed 8 bases and J shed 3 bases, with 14 bases lying between them. This CDR3 reads CARRGLSYNEQFF. CDR3 DNA: TGTGCCCGCCGCGGGTTGAGCTACAATGAGCAGTTCTTC. Full variable domain (remainder filled in from reference TRBV30 and TRBJ2-1): SQTIHQWPATLVQPVGSPLSLECTVEGTSNPNLYWYRQAAGRGLQLLFYSVGIGQISSEVPQNLSASRPQDRQFILSSKKLLLSDSGFYLCARRGLSYNEQFFGPGTRLTVL.

This chain joins TRBV7-8 and TRBJ1-3, with 10 bases fitting TRBD1. The CDR3 spans 15 residues. With V trimmed by 5 bases and J by 4 bases, 5 bases remained unmatched. Germline V gene sequence: CDR1 SGHVS, CDR2 FQNEAQ. In DNA form, the CDR3 reads TGTGCCAGCAGCCAGGGACAGGGGCCAGGAAACACCATATATTTT. Amino acid sequence: CASSQGQGPGNTIYF.

The chain carries TRBV7-6 and TRBJ2-2; 7 bases agree with TRBD1. The V gene end was trimmed by 2 bases and the J gene end by 13 bases; junction bases not matched to a gene: 10. The CDR3 contains 14 residues. CDR1 is SGHVS and CDR2 is FNYEAQ in the germline V gene. CDR3 sequence (DNA): TGTGCCAGCAGCTTACCTCCCAGACAGGGAGTGCTGTTTTTT. Its translation: CASSLPPRQGVLFF. Variable domain in full (rest from reference TRBV7-6 and TRBJ2-2): GAGVSQSPRYKVTKRGQDVALRCDPISGHVSLYWYRQALGQGPEFLTYFNYEAQQDKSGLPNDRFSAERPEGSISTLTIQRTEQRDSAMYRCASSLPPRQGVLFFGEGSRLTVL.

This clone has a single count. The gene calls are TRBV9 and TRBJ1-1, with D perhaps matching TRBD1 (6 bases). Germline V CDR1 and CDR2: SGDLS, YYNGEE. V lost 6 bases and J 6 bases, leaving 24 bases between the germline ends. The CDR3 runs to 16 residues. The CDR3 bases are TGTGCCAGCAACCCGGGACTGGACAGTCTTAACGCTGAAGCTTTCTTT. Amino acids: CASNPGLDSLNAEAFF.

The V gene is TRBV7-8, the J gene TRBJ2-1; 15 bases match TRBD2. Germline V CDR1 and CDR2: SGHVS, FQNEAQ. V gave up 5 bases and J gave up 0 bases; unmatched junction bases: 5. The CDR3 length is 18 residues. The CDR3 region is CASSPGLAGGRSYNEQFF. CDR3 coding DNA: TGTGCCAGCAGCCCGGGACTAGCGGGAGGACGCTCCTACAATGAGCAGTTCTTC.

The J gene is TRBJ1-5, the V gene TRBV7-8; no firm D call. Germline loops: CDR1 SGHVS, CDR2 FQNEAQ. The V gene lost 5 bases and the J gene lost 5 bases, with 16 bases spanning the gap. This CDR3 region has 15 residues. The CDR3 is CASSPEGNLDQPQHF. In nucleotides, the CDR3 is TGTGCCAGCAGCCCTGAAGGAAATCTAGATCAGCCCCAGCATTTT.

V gene TRBV28 combines with J gene TRBJ1-4, with D possibly TRBD1 on 6 matching bases. This CDR3 contains 14 residues. The V end was cut by 4 bases, the J end by 7 bases, with 13 bases between. Germline V CDR1 and CDR2: MDHEN, SYDVKM. The CDR3 loop reads CASSWGGAGEKLFF. DNA for the CDR3: TGTGCCAGCAGTTGGGGGGGGGCTGGTGAAAAACTGTTTTTT.

The chain couples TRBV18 to TRBJ2-1; 12 bases are a match to TRBD2. Per germline, CDR1 KGHSH and CDR2 LQKENI. This CDR3 spans 18 amino acids. Trimming removed 2 bases from V and 4 bases from J; junction bases left unmatched: 9. The CDR3 here is CASSPTGSGTSGYNEQFF. In nucleotides, the CDR3 is TGTGCCAGCTCACCAACGGGGTCTGGGACTAGCGGGTACAATGAGCAGTTCTTC.

The V gene is TRBV5-1, the J gene TRBJ2-1, with a weak D call TRBD1 (5 bases). Trimming took off 4 bases at V and 5 bases at J, with 16 bases between the two ends. The CDR3 has 15 amino acids. Germline CDR1 and CDR2: SGHRS and YFSETQ. This CDR3 reads CASSTTSGFHNEQFF. CDR3 in DNA: TGCGCCAGCAGCACGACATCAGGGTTCCACAATGAGCAGTTCTTC. The entire variable domain, with the rest obtained from reference TRBV5-1 and TRBJ2-1, is as follows: KAGVTQTPRYLIKTRGQQVTLSCSPISGHRSVSWYQQTPGQGLQFLFEYFSETQRNKGNFPGRFSGRQFSNSRSEMNVSTLELGDSALYLCASSTTSGFHNEQFFGPGTRLTVL.

The chain employs TRBV12-5 and TRBJ1-4; TRBD1 aligns across 8 bases. The germline CDR1 and CDR2 sequences are LGHNT and FRNRAP. The V and J ends lost 4 bases and 10 bases, in that order; junction bases with no gene match: 11. The CDR3 sequence is 15 residues long. CDR3 amino acids: CASGSHGTGGGKLFF. The CDR3 coding sequence is TGTGCTAGTGGTTCCCACGGCACAGGGGGAGGAAAACTGTTTTTT. Variable domain in full (rest from reference TRBV12-5 and TRBJ1-4): DARVTQTPRHKVTEMGQEVTMRCQPILGHNTVFWYRQTMMQGLELLAYFRNRAPLDDSGMPKDRFSAEMPDATLATLKIQPSEPRDSAVYFCASGSHGTGGGKLFFGSGTQLSVL.

This clone was recorded only once. The chain uses TRBV11-2 and TRBJ2-3; D is ambiguous. Germline lookup yields CDR1 SGHAT and CDR2 FQNNGV. This CDR3 comprises 16 residues. Trimming removed 5 bases from V and 5 bases from J, with 20 bases in between. The CDR3 sequence is CASSPPRGRGRDTQYF. CDR3 DNA sequence: TGTGCCAGCAGCCCGCCGCGTGGCAGAGGACGAGATACGCAGTATTTT.

The CDR3 spells CASGGVKRNNEKLFF. The CDR3 nucleotides are TGTGCCAGTGGGGGTGTAAAGAGGAACAATGAAAAACTGTTTTTT. The V call is TRBV19, the J call TRBJ1-4, with D tentatively TRBD1 (5 bases). Looked up from germline, CDR1 is LNHDA and CDR2 is SQIVND (reference sequence). Trimming stripped 8 bases from V and 5 bases from J, with 18 bases between. This CDR3 is built from 15 residues. Full variable domain (remainder filled in from reference TRBV19 and TRBJ1-4): DGGITQSPKYLFRKEGQNVTLSCEQNLNHDAMYWYRQDPGQGLRLIYYSQIVNDFQKGDIAEGYSVSREKKESFPLTVTSAQKNPTAFYLCASGGVKRNNEKLFFGSGTQLSVL.

V is TRBV9 and J is TRBJ2-2; possibly TRBD2 for D (5 bases). V lost 4 bases and J lost 7, with 14 bases in between. Germline V lookup: CDR1 SGDLS, CDR2 YYNGEE. This CDR3 has 14 amino acids. CDR3 protein: CASSRGAAGGELFF. The CDR3 nucleotides read TGTGCCAGCAGCAGAGGTGCGGCGGGCGGGGAGCTGTTTTTT.

This clone was seen only once. The rearrangement links TRBV12-1 to TRBJ2-2; the table calls TRBD2, which could not be checked here. TRBV12-1 is shown as a pseudogene. The CDR3 sequence is 18 residues long. Here the CDR3 reads CASSFRIAGGMNTGELFF. CDR3 coding DNA: TGTGCCAGCAGCTTTCGGATAGCGGGAGGGATGAACACCGGGGAGCTGTTTTTT.

This clone showed up just once. The rearrangement links TRBV6-1 to TRBJ2-4; D is unclear. CDR3 size: 15 residues. V lost 8 bases and J 0 bases, leaving 14 bases between the germline ends. Germline V gene data show CDR1 as MNHNS and CDR2 as SASEGT. Here the CDR3 DNA reads TGTGCCAGCTGTCGGGCGGACCTAGCCAAAAACATTCAGTACTTC. Translation gives CASCRADLAKNIQYF.

The chain uses TRBV2 and TRBJ2-5, with 8 bases matching TRBD1. V dropped 6 bases and J dropped 4; count of bases not matched to a gene: 13. CDR3 length equals 16 residues. Germline CDR1 is SNHLY and CDR2 is FYNNEI. The CDR3 sequence is CASSPILGTGLETQYF. The CDR3 region has the DNA TGTGCCAGCAGCCCCATCCTGGGGACAGGTTTAGAGACCCAGTACTTC.

The chain couples TRBV7-8 to TRBJ2-3; TRBD2 matches 8 bases. The junction had 21 bases not matched to a gene; V was cut back by 5 bases and J by 2 bases. Germline lookup yields CDR1 SGHVS and CDR2 FQNEAQ. This CDR3 has 20 residues. The CDR3: CASSPLGRGNILADTDTQYF. The DNA of the CDR3 is TGTGCCAGCAGCCCCCTGGGCAGGGGAAATATACTAGCGGACACAGATACGCAGTATTTT.

The rearrangement joins TRBV5-1 to TRBJ1-1; a possible D gene is TRBD1 (6 bases). The CDR3 loop spans 15 amino acids. The germline V gene has CDR1 SGHRS and CDR2 YFSETQ. Between the trimmed V and J ends, which lost 6 bases and 3 bases, there was a span of 18 bases. CDR3 residues: CASNRDHRGDTEAFF. The CDR3, as DNA: TGCGCCAGCAACCGCGACCATAGGGGGGACACTGAAGCTTTCTTT.

This chain links TRBV28 with TRBJ1-1; a possible D gene is TRBD1 (5 bases). The length of the CDR3 is 15 residues. Germline lookup yields CDR1 MDHEN and CDR2 SYDVKM. Trimming pared 2 bases from V and 0 bases from J, leaving 10 bases between. Here the CDR3 reads CASSLGDPMNTEAFF. CDR3 in DNA: TGTGCCAGCAGTTTAGGGGACCCTATGAACACTGAAGCTTTCTTT.

This clone has just a few counts. The chain is built from TRBV19 and TRBJ1-5; 9 bases are a match to TRBD1. Germline lookup yields CDR1 LNHDA and CDR2 SQIVND (reference sequence). The CDR3 loop spans 16 amino acids. The V gene end was trimmed by 4 bases and the J gene end by 4 bases; junction bases not matched to a gene: 8. The DNA for the CDR3 is TGTGCCAGTAGTAGATACCGGGACAGGGCGAATCAGCCCCAGCATTTT. Amino acid sequence: CASSRYRDRANQPQHF. The variable domain in full, with the rest retrieved from reference TRBV19 and TRBJ1-5, is DGGITQSPKYLFRKEGQNVTLSCEQNLNHDAMYWYRQDPGQGLRLIYYSQIVNDFQKGDIAEGYSVSREKKESFPLTVTSAQKNPTAFYLCASSRYRDRANQPQHFGDGTRLSIL.

The chain links TRBV7-9 to TRBJ2-7; D possibly corresponds to TRBD1 (6 bases). Germline V gives CDR1 SEHNR, CDR2 FQNEAQ (reference sequence). The CDR3 consists of 14 residues. V gave up 5 bases and J gave up 7 bases, with 18 bases separating them. This chain's CDR3 is CASSRIMDGTEQYF. The DNA of the CDR3 is TGTGCCAGCAGCCGAATTATGGATGGGACAGAGCAGTACTTC.

CDR3 coding DNA: TGTGCCAGCAAGCTCGTCAATGAGCAGTTCTTC. It specifies CASKLVNEQFF. This rearrangement joins TRBV2 to TRBJ2-1; no clear D gene. Trimming removed 7 bases from V and 6 bases from J, with 7 bases in between. CDR3 length: 11 amino acids. Germline V gives CDR1 SNHLY, CDR2 FYNNEI.